This TCR beta chain was recovered during a study of T-cell reconstitution after alpha-beta-depleted transplantation in children. The CDR3 is made up of 17 amino acids. Germline V CDR1 and CDR2: SGDLS, YYNGEE. V lost 5 bases to trimming and J lost 0 bases, with 18 bases between them. This clonotype occurred a few times. Unique molecular identifiers tagged the TCRbeta library. TCRdb ran MiXCR on the PCR reads and lists one entry per CDR3 protein. The sample shows about 540,000 distinct CDR3 sequences, about 17% of them seen only once. The sequencing used PBMCs from the stem cell graft donor, collected from the stem cell graft. The receptor comes from a human donor who donated a stem cell graft to a child with acute lymphoblastic leukemia. This chain connects TRBV9 to TRBJ2-1; a possible D gene is TRBD2 (6 bases). CDR3 sequence (DNA): TGTGCCAGCAGTGGAGGGGCTGAGCGGAGCTCCTACAATGAGCAGTTCTTC. This gives the protein CASSGGAERSSYNEQFF.